This TCR beta chain is from a study of blood T cells in healthy people across ages. Whole-study findings and limits: Naive T cell percentage and TCR beta diversity correlated strongly. Diversity estimated from one million T cells was considered an underestimate. Roughly linearly, TCR beta diversity per million T cells fell as age increased.

In germline, CDR1 is DFQATT, CDR2 SNEGSKA (reference sequence). J gave up 5 bases and V 0 bases, and 9 bases lay outside the gene matches. The CDR3 sequence is 15 residues long. A second PCR of about 7 to 11 cycles used a sample-barcoded 5' primer and a J-beta primer mix. A single record per CDR3 protein comes from TCRdb applying MiXCR to the 5' RACE reads. Here the sample spans roughly 500,000 distinct CDR3 sequences, roughly 28% being singletons. This clonotype turned up a few times. The target antigen is unknown. Isolating PBMCs gave at least 6.5 million of these cells per sample. Sequenced material: blood. The sequence came from a woman aged 65 to 85 in good health. This chain connects TRBV20-1 to TRBJ2-5, with 7 nucleotides matching TRBD2. The CDR3 spells CSARDRRLAMETQYF. The DNA for the CDR3 is TGCAGTGCTAGAGATCGTAGACTAGCAATGGAGACCCAGTACTTC.